This is a list of T cell receptor beta chains from one sample in a study of CD8 T cells in Susac syndrome. TCRdb re-derived calls from the immunoSEQ multiplex PCR reads in MiXCR, one entry per CDR3 protein. Among approximately 180,000 distinct CDR3 sequences, almost 96% were seen once, and the ten largest hold around 0.093%. The sequencing input was CD4+ T cells from PBMCs. The origin of the receptors is a human donor with multiple sclerosis. The CDR3 runs from the conserved cysteine through the conserved F or W. A D gene is named only where the DNA matches it firmly. A row's size may be missing; if present it is once, few, many or a size class.

clone size	J gene	D gene	V gene	CDR3 DNA	CDR3 protein
.	TRBJ1-5	.	TRBV6-6	TGTGCCAGCAGGCCCGGTGGTAGCAATCAGCCCCAGCATTTT	CASRPGGSNQPQHF
.	TRBJ1-2	.	TRBV6-6	TGTGCTGTCACAGGTGGCTGGGGCTACACCTTC	CAVTGGWGYTF
.	TRBJ1-5	TRBD1	TRBV19	TGTGCCAGTAGCGACGGGAGGGGGCGGAATCAGCCCCAGCATTTT	CASSDGRGRNQPQHF
.	TRBJ1-5	.	TRBV12-3/TRBV12-4	TGTGCCAGCAGTTTTGTGGCGGGGCAGTTAAATCAGCCCCAGCATTTT	CASSFVAGQLNQPQHF
few	TRBJ1-5	TRBD1	TRBV12-3/TRBV12-4	TGTGCCAGCAGTGGGACAGGTAGCAATCAGCCCCAGCATTTT	CASSGTGSNQPQHF
.	TRBJ2-5	.	TRBV29-1	TGCAGCGTTGAGGGGGCGGTGGGAGAGACCCAGTACTTC	CSVEGAVGETQYF
.	TRBJ2-5	TRBD1	TRBV12-3/TRBV12-4	TGTGCCAGCAGTAAACCGACAGGGGGTATGGAGACCCAGTACTTC	CASSKPTGGMETQYF
.	TRBJ1-5	.	TRBV30	TGTGCCTGGAGTGTTCTGGGGGCCGAACAGCCCCAGCATTTT	CAWSVLGAEQPQHF
once	TRBJ2-5	.	TRBV5-4	TGTGCCAGCAGCTTCGGGGGGCGGAAAGAGACCCAGTACTTC	CASSFGGRKETQYF
.	TRBJ2-7	TRBD1	TRBV3-1	TGTGCCAGCAGCCGCGGACAGGGATTTTACGAGCAGTACTTC	CASSRGQGFYEQYF
.	TRBJ2-5	.	TRBV5-1	TGCGCCAGCAGCTTCGGGACACCTCAAGAGACCCAGTACTTC	CASSFGTPQETQYF
.	TRBJ2-1	.	TRBV27	TGTGCCAGCAGTTCCGTCAATGGCGGGCAGTTCTTC	CASSSVNGGQFF
.	TRBJ1-5	.	TRBV3-1	TGTGCCAGCAGCCAAGGGCCGGATCAGCCCCAGCATTTT	CASSQGPDQPQHF
.	TRBJ2-7	.	TRBV12-3/TRBV12-4	TGTGCCAGCAGTCAGCAGGGTCTGTCCTACGAGCAGTACTTC	CASSQQGLSYEQYF
.	TRBJ2-5	TRBD1	TRBV2	TGTGCCAGCAGGGACTTAGGGACAGGGGGTGAGACCCAGTACTTC	CASRDLGTGGETQYF
.	TRBJ1-4	.	TRBV18	TGTGCCAGCTCAAGGGACGGGCCTTCTAATGAAAAACTGTTTTTT	CASSRDGPSNEKLFF
.	TRBJ1-1	TRBD1	TRBV28	TGTGCCAGCAGTTTCGACAGGGTGCGCACTGAAGCTTTCTTT	CASSFDRVRTEAFF